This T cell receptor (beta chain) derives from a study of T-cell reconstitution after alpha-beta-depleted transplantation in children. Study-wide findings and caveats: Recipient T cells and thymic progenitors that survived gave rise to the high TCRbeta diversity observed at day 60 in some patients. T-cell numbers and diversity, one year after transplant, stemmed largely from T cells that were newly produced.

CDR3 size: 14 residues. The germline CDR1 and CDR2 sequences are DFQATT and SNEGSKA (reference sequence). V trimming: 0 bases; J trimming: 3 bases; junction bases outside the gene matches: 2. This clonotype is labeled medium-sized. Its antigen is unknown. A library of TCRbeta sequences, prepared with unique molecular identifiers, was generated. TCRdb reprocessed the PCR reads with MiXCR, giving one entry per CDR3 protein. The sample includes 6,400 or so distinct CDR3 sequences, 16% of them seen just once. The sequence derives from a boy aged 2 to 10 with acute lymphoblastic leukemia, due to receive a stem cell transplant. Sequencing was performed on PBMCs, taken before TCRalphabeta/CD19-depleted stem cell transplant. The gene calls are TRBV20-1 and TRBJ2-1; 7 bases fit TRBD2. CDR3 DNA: TGCAGTGCTAGAGAGACTAGCAGCTACAATGAGCAGTTCTTC. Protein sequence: CSARETSSYNEQFF.